The TCR beta chain described here comes from a study of blood T cell repertoires in COVID-19 (dated by TCRdb to 2018 to 2020). In terms of the full investigation: Collaborator samples came from the United States, Italy and Spain and covered acute and convalescent phases of COVID-19. Deeply sampled blood TCRbeta repertoires from subjects exposed to, actively infected with, or recovered from COVID-19 were included in the dataset. A freely available public database, intended as a resource for researchers studying the immune response to SARS-CoV-2, is where the repertoires were released. Where available, HLA class I and class II types were taken from metadata supplied by the sample provider and were not determined by assay-based typing. The material from the prospective study consisted of cDNA or gDNA derived from T cells, B-cell-depleted T cells, or PBMCs. The sample metadata nearly always contained a de-identified subject ID, COVID-19 status, age in years and sex. The samples were drawn from two sources: the first 160 participants of the ongoing ImmuneRACE study, and 1,254 subjects contributed by 6 global collaborators. On the study overall, not on this receptor specifically: The quantity of clinical and demographic metadata differed by source and by participant and was supplied without curation.

This clone was observed once. What antigen it recognizes has not been identified. No base quality values were provided; no much bigger clone lies one nucleotide off. Between the V and J ends, shortened by 1 base and 3 bases respectively, the junction contains 10 bases. CDR3 length: 15 amino acids, cysteine to phenylalanine. Left in the record is the CDR3 DNA by itself, 45 bases read in frame from the first base. CDR1 and CDR2, per the germline V gene, are SGHTA and FQGNSA. The collaborating institutions used their own protocols to collect whole blood in K2EDTA tubes. For TCRbeta analysis, collaborator samples were shipped as frozen whole blood, as isolated PBMCs, or as DNA extracted from either sample type. TCRbeta CDR3 regions were amplified from genomic DNA by means of the immunoSEQ Assay, a bias-controlled multiplex PCR. In the paper's pipeline: Within the assay, amplification of reference gene primers was used to estimate how many nucleated cells each sample contained. To quantify the absolute abundance of each unique TCRbeta CDR3 rearrangement, sequence reads were collapsed and filtered. Productive Simpson clonality was computed per sample as the square root of Simpson's diversity index over productive rearrangements. The immuneACCESS repertoire file appears here via TCRdb, limited to in-frame rearrangements. These files lack a portion of the clones; in checked studies, under half of the deficit traces to unresolved V genes, and the cause of the others is not known. The V and J calls and clone size are taken from that table; D and trimming were inferred from the DNA. Present in this sample are some 250,000 clones, about 80% of which were seen just once. The top ten constitute less than 5.5% of the sample.

Sequencing used peripheral blood. This sequence uses TRBV7-2 and TRBJ1-5; TRBD1 is perhaps the D gene, given 6 matching bases. The receptor's source is a middle-aged man with active or convalescent COVID-19. The bases read TGTGCCAGCAGCTTAGAGGGGGGGGCCAATCAGCCCCAGCATTTT. This yields the protein CASSLEGGANQPQHF.